One and the same sample provided the 30 T cell receptor beta chains below, sequenced in a study of neurological immune-mediated disorders. Time point here: longitudinal time-point 2. TCRdb recomputed calls from the 5' RACE reads with MiXCR, one row per CDR3 protein. The data contain 55,000 to 65,000 distinct CDR3 sequences, roughly 10% of them seen just once; the ten biggest clones take up under 15%. The sample taken for sequencing was PBMCs. Source of these receptors: a man in his thirties or forties in good health.

This clonotype was seen ten or more times. J is TRBJ2-1 and V is TRBV12-3 or TRBV12-4, with 11 bases lining up with TRBD2. CDR3 length: 18 residues. The V segment lost 8 bases and the J segment 0 bases; nucleotides outside the gene matches: 12. CDR3 in DNA: TGTGCCAGCTACTCCGGGACTAGCGGTCACCGCTCCTACAATGAGCAGTTCTTC. Its translation is CASYSGTSGHRSYNEQFF.

This clonotype was recorded only once. A read error is possible here, since a much larger clone lies one base away. The chain uses TRBV24-1 and TRBJ2-7, with D unclear. The length of the CDR3 is 11 residues. From germline, CDR1 is KGHDR and CDR2 SFDVKD. This CDR3 is CATNDLNEQYF. DNA for the CDR3: TGTGCCACCAATGATTTGAACGAGCAGTACTTC.

This clonotype was seen many times. The V gene is TRBV3-1, the J gene TRBJ2-4; tentatively, D is TRBD2 (7 bases). V was cut by 4 bases and J by 9 bases, with 22 bases left in between. This CDR3 is 16 amino acids long. Germline V CDR1 and CDR2: LGHDT, YNNKEL (reference sequence). This CDR3 is CASSLAGRGAQLIQYF. CDR3 bases: TGTGCCAGCAGCCTCGCCGGACGGGGGGCGCAGCTCATTCAGTACTTC.

This clonotype appeared many times. CDR3 bases: TGTGCCAGCGGCAAACCGGGACAGGAAAAGTATCAGCCCCAGCATTTT. It yields the protein CASGKPGQEKYQPQHF. The V gene is TRBV28, the J gene TRBJ1-5; the match to TRBD1 covers 8 bases. This CDR3 comprises 16 residues. V was pared by 8 bases and J by 5 bases, with 14 bases of the junction left unmatched. The germline V gene encodes CDR1 MDHEN and CDR2 SYDVKM.

At least ten counts were recorded for this clonotype. The V gene is TRBV5-1, the J gene TRBJ2-2; weak D call: TRBD2 (7 bases). CDR1 and CDR2 from the germline V gene are SGHRS and YFSETQ. Deletions cut 6 bases from V and 0 bases from J, with 18 bases between. The CDR3 extends over 17 amino acids. The CDR3 coding sequence is TGCGCCAGCACCTATGGCGGGGGCAGAGCGAACACCGGGGAGCTGTTTTTT. It yields the protein CASTYGGGRANTGELFF.

In its sample, this clonotype was seen many times. The chain couples TRBV28 to TRBJ2-7; D unresolved. Germline lookup yields CDR1 MDHEN and CDR2 SYDVKM. This CDR3 contains 11 residues. V lost 4 bases and J lost 3, with 4 bases in between. CDR3 in amino acids: CASSSDYEQYF. The CDR3 nucleotides are TGTGCCAGCAGTTCCGACTACGAGCAGTACTTC.

This clonotype showed up many times. V usage is TRBV7-2 and J usage is TRBJ2-3; no firm D call. Germline V gene sequence: CDR1 SGHTA, CDR2 FQGNSA. The CDR3 runs to 15 residues. Trimming left V 1 base short and J 0 bases short, with 8 bases between. The CDR3 region is CASSLDASSTDTQYF. CDR3 sequence (DNA): TGTGCCAGCAGCTTAGATGCTTCTAGCACAGATACGCAGTATTTT.

This clonotype was observed at least ten times. The CDR3: CSASDPGRSHNEQFF. The CDR3 coding sequence is TGCAGTGCTAGTGACCCAGGGAGGTCCCACAATGAGCAGTTCTTC. The chain joins TRBV20-1 to TRBJ2-1; weak D call: TRBD2 (6 bases). The CDR3 runs to 15 residues. Germline V gene data show CDR1 as DFQATT and CDR2 as SNEGSKA (reference sequence). V dropped 3 bases and J dropped 5 bases, with 17 bases sitting between them.

This clonotype was seen ten or more times. CDR3: CASSLSAGNEQFF. The CDR3 coding sequence is TGTGCCAGCAGCCTCTCGGCCGGAAATGAGCAGTTCTTC. The chain is built from TRBV12-3 or TRBV12-4 and TRBJ2-1; D gene uncertain. The CDR3 runs to 13 residues. The V gene lost 6 bases and the J gene lost 7 bases, with 13 bases spanning the gap.

This clonotype was counted many times. V and J are TRBV5-1 and TRBJ1-5; tentatively, D is TRBD1 (6 bases). In germline, CDR1 is SGHRS, CDR2 YFSETQ. V lost 4 bases and J 6 bases, leaving 11 bases between the germline ends. This CDR3 spans 13 amino acids. The CDR3 loop is CASSPDSSQPQHF. CDR3 sequence (DNA): TGCGCCAGCAGCCCGGACAGCTCTCAGCCCCAGCATTTT.

This clonotype was counted many times. The chain links TRBV7-2 to TRBJ2-1, with TRBD1 matching 11 bases. This CDR3 contains 14 residues. Germline values: CDR1 SGHTA, CDR2 FQGNSA. V trimming: 5 bases; J trimming: 10 bases; junction bases outside the gene matches: 7. The CDR3 here is CASSLTRTGGEQFF. The CDR3 DNA reads TGTGCCAGCAGCCTAACACGGACAGGGGGCGAGCAGTTCTTC.

The table lists this clonotype with many counts. This sequence joins TRBV5-1 and TRBJ2-2; D unresolved. CDR1 is SGHRS and CDR2 is YFSETQ in the germline V gene. The CDR3 runs to 14 residues. Trimming pared 0 bases from V and 5 bases from J, leaving 8 bases between. This CDR3 reads CASSLAGSTGELFF. DNA of the CDR3: TGCGCCAGCAGCTTGGCCGGATCTACCGGGGAGCTGTTTTTT.

This clonotype was recorded many times. V usage is TRBV20-1 and J usage is TRBJ2-7; 11 nucleotides match TRBD2. The CDR3 has 20 amino acids. CDR1 is DFQATT and CDR2 is SNEGSKA in the germline V gene (reference sequence). V lost 0 bases and J lost 3; bases outside the gene matches: 19. The CDR3 protein is CSARDLAITSGRSSYYEQYF. The CDR3 bases are TGCAGTGCTAGAGATCTCGCGATCACTAGCGGGAGAAGTTCCTACTACGAGCAGTACTTC.

The sample holds many counts of this clonotype. This rearrangement joins TRBV18 to TRBJ2-7, with 10 positions matching TRBD1. The germline V gene has CDR1 KGHSH and CDR2 LQKENI. The ends lost 5 bases at V and 3 bases at J; junction bases unmatched: 4. The CDR3 extends over 14 amino acids. The CDR3 DNA reads as TGTGCCAGCTCAGACAGGGGGCAAAGCTACGAGCAGTACTTC. Its translation is CASSDRGQSYEQYF.

The table lists this clonotype with many counts. The chain carries TRBV10-3 and TRBJ2-1; 9 positions match TRBD2. Germline V gene lookup returns CDR1 ENHRY and CDR2 SYGVKD. The trim removed 6 bases at V and 0 bases at J, leaving 6 bases unmatched. This CDR3 region has 16 residues. In nucleotides, the CDR3 is TGTGCCATCAGCTCGTCACTAGCGGGCTCCTACAATGAGCAGTTCTTC. As protein: CAISSSLAGSYNEQFF.

The sample holds many counts of this clonotype. This chain uses TRBV7-2 with TRBJ2-4, with D possibly TRBD2 on 5 matching bases. Germline V gives CDR1 SGHTA, CDR2 FQGNSA. V gave up 2 bases and J gave up 2 bases, with 10 bases separating them. The CDR3 runs 15 residues. The CDR3 is CASSLRQTTKNIQYF. The CDR3 nucleotides are TGTGCCAGCAGCTTACGTCAGACTACCAAAAACATTCAGTACTTC.

This clonotype was recorded at least ten times. The chain carries TRBV28 and TRBJ1-2; no clear D. V lost 6 bases to trimming and J lost 0 bases, with 2 bases between them. In germline, CDR1 is MDHEN, CDR2 SYDVKM. The CDR3 runs to 11 residues. Written as DNA, the CDR3 is TGTGCCAGCAGGTCTAACTATGGCTACACCTTC. This gives the protein CASRSNYGYTF.

The chain uses TRBV5-6 and TRBJ2-7, with no clear D. The germline gives CDR1 SGHDT, CDR2 YYEEEE. V was pared by 4 bases and J by 0 bases, with 8 bases between. The CDR3 totals 13 residues. Written as DNA, the CDR3 is TGTGCCAGCAGCCAAATATACTCCTACGAGCAGTACTTC. It translates to CASSQIYSYEQYF. Looking up the rest from reference TRBV5-6 and TRBJ2-7 gives the full variable domain: DAGVTQSPTHLIKTRGQQVTLRCSPKSGHDTVSWYQQALGQGPQFIFQYYEEEERQRGNFPDRFSGHQFPNYSSELNVNALLLGDSALYLCASSQIYSYEQYFGPGTRLTVT.

This clonotype was observed a few times. The chain recombines TRBV5-1 with TRBJ2-7; possible D gene TRBD1, 5 bases. V was pared by 3 bases and J by 3 bases, with 13 bases between. CDR1 and CDR2 from the germline V gene are SGHRS and YFSETQ. This CDR3 has 14 amino acids. CDR3 region: CASSSRQGNYEQYF. CDR3 DNA: TGCGCCAGCAGCTCTCGGCAGGGAAACTACGAGCAGTACTTC.

This clonotype occurred many times. This chain connects TRBV10-3 to TRBJ2-1; 13 bases align to TRBD2. The CDR3 extends over 15 amino acids. After removal of 6 bases from V and 5 bases from J, the junction contained 4 bases not matched to a gene. CDR1 ENHRY and CDR2 SYGVKD come from the germline V gene. For the CDR3, the DNA is TGTGCCATCAGGGGACTAGCGGGAAGCAACAATGAGCAGTTCTTC. Translation: CAIRGLAGSNNEQFF.

V and J are TRBV9 and TRBJ1-1, with D possibly being TRBD1 (6 bases). CDR3 length: 15 residues. Germline assignment: CDR1 SGDLS and CDR2 YYNGEE. The V gene lost 4 bases and the J gene lost 2 bases, with 15 bases spanning the gap. The CDR3 loop reads CASSPPGTPNTEAFF. DNA for the CDR3: TGTGCCAGCAGCCCCCCCGGGACACCTAACACTGAAGCTTTCTTT.

The rearrangement links TRBV18 to TRBJ2-1; 11 nucleotides agree with TRBD2. The CDR3 spans 17 residues. J lost 9 bases, V lost 3 bases, and 13 bases had no gene match. CDR1 KGHSH and CDR2 LQKENI come from the germline V gene. DNA for the CDR3: TGTGCCAGCTCACCGCAGAAACTAGCGGGAGCAGGAGGTGAGCAGTTCTTC. Translating it yields CASSPQKLAGAGGEQFF.

In its sample, this clonotype was seen many times. The rearrangement uses TRBV19 and TRBJ2-1; D unresolved. V lost 3 bases to trimming and J lost 2 bases, with 5 bases between them. Germline-derived CDR1 and CDR2 are LNHDA and SQIVND (reference sequence). The CDR3 is 13 amino acids. CDR3 region: CASSMNAYNEQFF. The CDR3 region has the DNA TGTGCCAGTAGTATGAATGCCTACAATGAGCAGTTCTTC.

This clonotype appeared many times. This sequence joins TRBV3-1 and TRBJ2-3; D gene unclear. V was clipped by 0 bases and J by 3 bases, with 4 bases between them. CDR1 is LGHDT and CDR2 is YNNKEL in the germline V gene (reference sequence). The CDR3 consists of 13 residues. CDR3 in DNA: TGTGCCAGCAGCCAAGACAGTACAGATACGCAGTATTTT. This codes for CASSQDSTDTQYF.

This clonotype was seen many times. The chain uses TRBV7-3 and TRBJ2-2, with D hard to call. Trimming stripped 5 bases from V and 8 bases from J, with 12 bases between. Germline V gene lookup returns CDR1 SGHTA and CDR2 FQGTGA. The CDR3 is made up of 13 amino acids. The CDR3 region is CASSASHQGELFF. In nucleotides, the CDR3 is TGTGCCAGCAGCGCGAGTCATCAGGGGGAGCTGTTTTTT.

Many counts were recorded for this clonotype. The chain links TRBV5-1 to TRBJ1-2; tentative D call: TRBD1 (5 bases). The CDR3 runs to 16 residues. CDR1 is SGHRS and CDR2 is YFSETQ in the germline V gene. Trimming pared 0 bases from V and 8 bases from J, leaving 20 bases between. The CDR3 DNA follows: TGCGCCAGCAGCTTGGTTATTGGTCCCGGGGCGACGGGCTACACCTTC. Its translation is CASSLVIGPGATGYTF.

This clonotype was detected ten times or more. The CDR3 nucleotides read TGCAGTGCTAGTAATTTGGGTCATTTCGGGTTAAACACTGAAGCTTTCTTT. This codes for CSASNLGHFGLNTEAFF. This chain links TRBV20-1 with TRBJ1-1; D gene unclear. Germline assignment: CDR1 DFQATT and CDR2 SNEGSKA (reference sequence). This CDR3 comprises 17 residues. Trimming took 3 bases from V and 2 from J, leaving 22 bases between them.

This clonotype was counted at least ten times. The rearrangement links TRBV15 to TRBJ2-3, with D hard to call. V was clipped by 0 bases and J by 6 bases, with 16 bases between them. The CDR3 has 16 residues. Germline CDR1 and CDR2: LNHNV and YYDKDF (reference sequence). The CDR3 nucleotides are TGTGCCACCAGCAGAGATCCAGGATTGGGTGGGGATACGCAGTATTTT. Residues: CATSRDPGLGGDTQYF.

This clonotype came up many times. The chain joins TRBV7-9 to TRBJ1-1; D not certain. Germline V lookup: CDR1 SEHNR, CDR2 FQNEAQ (reference sequence). Deletions cut 0 bases from V and 3 bases from J, with 11 bases between. The CDR3 loop spans 15 amino acids. DNA for the CDR3: TGTGCCAGCAGCTTAGCAGTTCGCACAGACACTGAAGCTTTCTTT. Encoded protein: CASSLAVRTDTEAFF.

The sample holds many counts of this clonotype. The V call is TRBV12-3 or TRBV12-4, the J call TRBJ1-3; D possibly corresponds to TRBD1 (5 bases). The germline V and J ends were trimmed by 3 bases and 4 bases, with 7 bases remaining between them. The CDR3 is 13 amino acids. The CDR3 reads CASSFGQGNTIYF. DNA for the CDR3: TGTGCCAGCAGTTTCGGACAAGGAAACACCATATATTTT.